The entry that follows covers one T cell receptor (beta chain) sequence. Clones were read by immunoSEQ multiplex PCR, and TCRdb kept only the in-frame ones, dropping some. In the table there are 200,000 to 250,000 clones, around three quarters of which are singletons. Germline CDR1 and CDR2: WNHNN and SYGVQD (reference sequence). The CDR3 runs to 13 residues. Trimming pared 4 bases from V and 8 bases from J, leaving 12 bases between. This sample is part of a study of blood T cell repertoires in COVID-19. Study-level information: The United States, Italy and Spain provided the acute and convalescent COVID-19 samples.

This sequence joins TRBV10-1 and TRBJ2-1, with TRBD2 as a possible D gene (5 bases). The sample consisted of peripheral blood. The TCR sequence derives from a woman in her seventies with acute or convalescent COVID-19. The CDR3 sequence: CASSGLARHEQFF. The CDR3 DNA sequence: TGCGCCAGCAGTGGGCTAGCACGCCATGAGCAGTTCTTC.